Listed below are T cell receptor beta chains from one sample, sequenced in a study of long-term antiretroviral therapy in people with HIV. Here immunoSEQ multiplex PCR was the method, and the copy in TCRdb shows in-frame clones only, minus some. The data contain 20,000 to 25,000 clones, around 79% of them seen just once; the ten biggest clones take up about 9.4%. Sample: unsorted PBMCs, taken 4.1 years after starting antiretroviral therapy. The receptors derive from a woman in her thirties or forties with HIV. Each CDR3 is given with its conserved first and last residue. Each record gives: V gene, D gene, clone size, CDR3 protein. A D gene is named only where the DNA matches it firmly. Only part of the rows carry a size: once, few, many, or a class if the clone is expanded.

v_call: TRBV2; d_call: TRBD1; clone_size: -; cdr3_aa: CASSEAGQGFSEQYF
v_call: TRBV11-3; d_call: -; clone_size: -; cdr3_aa: CASSNPIRGPSTGELFF
v_call: TRBV7-8; d_call: -; clone_size: -; cdr3_aa: CASSPIDGVHEQYF
v_call: TRBV19; d_call: -; clone_size: few; cdr3_aa: CASSMGSPGQQDTQYF
v_call: TRBV6-1; d_call: -; clone_size: few; cdr3_aa: CASREGYSNQPQHF
v_call: TRBV7-2; d_call: -; clone_size: -; cdr3_aa: CASSFGSGQETQYF
v_call: TRBV19; d_call: -; clone_size: -; cdr3_aa: CASSMEGKAKNIQYF
v_call: TRBV4-1; d_call: TRBD2; clone_size: -; cdr3_aa: CASSLVAGVGTGELFF
v_call: TRBV5-1; d_call: -; clone_size: -; cdr3_aa: CASRTGEVSTEAFF
v_call: TRBV5-1; d_call: -; clone_size: -; cdr3_aa: CASSFYRVADDEQFF
v_call: TRBV10-3; d_call: TRBD2; clone_size: -; cdr3_aa: CATGGLAGDTQYF
v_call: TRBV27; d_call: -; clone_size: once; cdr3_aa: CASSSTQYF
v_call: TRBV7-2; d_call: -; clone_size: -; cdr3_aa: CASSLGQNNEQFF
v_call: TRBV19; d_call: -; clone_size: -; cdr3_aa: CASNPSGRDTDTQYF
v_call: TRBV5-1; d_call: TRBD2; clone_size: -; cdr3_aa: CASSFAGTTYNEQFF
v_call: TRBV4-1; d_call: TRBD1; clone_size: -; cdr3_aa: CASSQGGTGRIYGYTF
v_call: TRBV7-2; d_call: -; clone_size: -; cdr3_aa: CASSFSALYGYTF
v_call: TRBV29-1; d_call: -; clone_size: few; cdr3_aa: CSVEDGDLGTYEQYF
v_call: TRBV30; d_call: -; clone_size: -; cdr3_aa: CACPGPNNEKLFF
v_call: TRBV11-2; d_call: -; clone_size: once; cdr3_aa: CASSLEGRGNTEAFF
v_call: TRBV6-5; d_call: TRBD1; clone_size: -; cdr3_aa: CASSRSYRGNEQYF
v_call: TRBV10-3; d_call: -; clone_size: -; cdr3_aa: CAISETMGRSSYNSPLHF
v_call: TRBV6-5; d_call: TRBD1; clone_size: few; cdr3_aa: CASSYGTGSGELFF
v_call: TRBV4-1; d_call: -; clone_size: -; cdr3_aa: CASSQAGGRVSEAFF
v_call: TRBV10-3; d_call: -; clone_size: -; cdr3_aa: CAISPGYEQYF
v_call: TRBV7-9; d_call: TRBD2; clone_size: -; cdr3_aa: CASSPRLAGVTDTQYF
v_call: TRBV4-2; d_call: TRBD1; clone_size: few; cdr3_aa: CASSLGTGNEDTQYF